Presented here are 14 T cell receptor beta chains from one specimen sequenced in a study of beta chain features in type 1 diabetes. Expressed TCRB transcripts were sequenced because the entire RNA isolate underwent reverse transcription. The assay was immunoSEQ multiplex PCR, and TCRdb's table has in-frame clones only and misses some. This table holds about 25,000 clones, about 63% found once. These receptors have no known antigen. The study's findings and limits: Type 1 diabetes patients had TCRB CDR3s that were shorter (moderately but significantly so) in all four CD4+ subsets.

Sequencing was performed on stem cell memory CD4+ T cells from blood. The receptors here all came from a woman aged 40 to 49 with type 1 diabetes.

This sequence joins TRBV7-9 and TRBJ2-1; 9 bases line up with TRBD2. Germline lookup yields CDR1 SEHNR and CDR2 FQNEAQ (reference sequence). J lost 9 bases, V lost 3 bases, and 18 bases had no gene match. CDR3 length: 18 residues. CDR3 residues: CASSFQASGTITPTEQFF. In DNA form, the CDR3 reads TGTGCCAGCAGCTTTCAGGCTAGCGGGACTATCACTCCCACTGAGCAGTTCTTC.

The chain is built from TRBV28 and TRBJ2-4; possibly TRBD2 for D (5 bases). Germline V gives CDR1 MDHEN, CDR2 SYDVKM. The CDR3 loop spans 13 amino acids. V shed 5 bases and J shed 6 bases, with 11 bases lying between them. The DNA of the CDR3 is TGTGCCAGCAGTGCGAGGGCGGTAAACATTCAGTACTTC. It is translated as CASSARAVNIQYF.

Here the CDR3 reads CASSSRLVAETQYF. The CDR3 nucleotides read TGTGCCAGCAGTTCCCGACTAGTGGCAGAGACCCAGTACTTC. The chain carries TRBV2 and TRBJ2-5, with D perhaps matching TRBD2 (6 bases). This CDR3 is 14 amino acids long. V was shortened by 5 bases and J by 4 bases, with 14 bases between the two germline ends. Germline lookup yields CDR1 SNHLY and CDR2 FYNNEI.

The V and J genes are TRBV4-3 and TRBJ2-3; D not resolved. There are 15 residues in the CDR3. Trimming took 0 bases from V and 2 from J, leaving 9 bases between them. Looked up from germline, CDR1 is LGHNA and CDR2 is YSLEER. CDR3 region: CASSQEGIATDTQYF. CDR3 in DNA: TGCGCCAGCAGCCAAGAAGGTATAGCCACAGATACGCAGTATTTT.

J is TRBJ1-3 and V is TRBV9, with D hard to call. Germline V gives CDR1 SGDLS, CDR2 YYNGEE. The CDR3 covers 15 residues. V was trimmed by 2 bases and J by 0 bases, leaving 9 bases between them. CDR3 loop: CASSVQASSGNTIYF. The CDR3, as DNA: TGTGCCAGCAGCGTCCAGGCAAGCTCTGGAAACACCATATATTTT.

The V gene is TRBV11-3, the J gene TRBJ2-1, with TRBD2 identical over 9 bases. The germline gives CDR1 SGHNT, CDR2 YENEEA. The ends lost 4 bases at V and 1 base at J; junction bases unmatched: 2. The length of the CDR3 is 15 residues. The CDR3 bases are TGTGCCAGCAGCTGGAGCGGGGGGTCCTACAATGAGCAGTTCTTC. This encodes CASSWSGGSYNEQFF.

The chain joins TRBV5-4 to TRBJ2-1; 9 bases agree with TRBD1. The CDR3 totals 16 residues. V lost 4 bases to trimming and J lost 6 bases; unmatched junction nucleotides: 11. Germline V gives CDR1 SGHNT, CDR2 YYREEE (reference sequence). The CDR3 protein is CASSGGPGQGRNEQFF. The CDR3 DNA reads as TGTGCCAGCAGCGGCGGGCCGGGACAGGGTCGCAATGAGCAGTTCTTC.

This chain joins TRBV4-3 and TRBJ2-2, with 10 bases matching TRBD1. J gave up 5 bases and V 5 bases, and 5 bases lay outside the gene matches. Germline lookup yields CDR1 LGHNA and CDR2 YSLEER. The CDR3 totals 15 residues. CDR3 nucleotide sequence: TGCGCCAGCAGCTGGGGACAGGGGAGGACCGGGGAGCTGTTTTTT. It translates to CASSWGQGRTGELFF.

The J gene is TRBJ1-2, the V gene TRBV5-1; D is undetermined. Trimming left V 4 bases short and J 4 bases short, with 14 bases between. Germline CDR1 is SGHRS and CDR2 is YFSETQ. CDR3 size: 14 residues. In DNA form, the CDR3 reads TGCGCCAGCAGCCTGGCGGCGGATCTCTATGGCTACACCTTC. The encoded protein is CASSLAADLYGYTF. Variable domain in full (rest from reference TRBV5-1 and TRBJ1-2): KAGVTQTPRYLIKTRGQQVTLSCSPISGHRSVSWYQQTPGQGLQFLFEYFSETQRNKGNFPGRFSGRQFSNSRSEMNVSTLELGDSALYLCASSLAADLYGYTFGSGTRLTVV.

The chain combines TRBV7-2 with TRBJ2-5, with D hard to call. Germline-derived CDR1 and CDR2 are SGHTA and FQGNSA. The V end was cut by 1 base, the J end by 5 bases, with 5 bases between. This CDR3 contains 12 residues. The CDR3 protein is CASSLVPETQYF. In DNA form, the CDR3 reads TGTGCCAGCAGCTTAGTCCCGGAGACCCAGTACTTC.

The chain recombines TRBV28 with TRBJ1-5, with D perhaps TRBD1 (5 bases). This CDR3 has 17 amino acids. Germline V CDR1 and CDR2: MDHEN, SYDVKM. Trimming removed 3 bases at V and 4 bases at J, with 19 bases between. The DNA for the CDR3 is TGTGCCAGCAGTTTTGGGCGCTCCGGGACTGCGAATCAGCCCCAGCATTTT. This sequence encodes CASSFGRSGTANQPQHF. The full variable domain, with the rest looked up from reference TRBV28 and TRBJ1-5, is DVKVTQSSRYLVKRTGEKVFLECVQDMDHENMFWYRQDPGLGLRLIYFSYDVKMKEKGDIPEGYSVSREKKERFSLILESASTNQTSMYLCASSFGRSGTANQPQHFGDGTRLSIL.

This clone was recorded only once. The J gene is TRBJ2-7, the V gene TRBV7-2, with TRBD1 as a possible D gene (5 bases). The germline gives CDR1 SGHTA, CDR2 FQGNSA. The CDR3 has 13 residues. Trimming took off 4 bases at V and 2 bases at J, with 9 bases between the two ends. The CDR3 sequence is CASSSTGTYEQYF. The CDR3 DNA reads TGTGCCAGCAGCTCTACAGGCACCTACGAGCAGTACTTC.

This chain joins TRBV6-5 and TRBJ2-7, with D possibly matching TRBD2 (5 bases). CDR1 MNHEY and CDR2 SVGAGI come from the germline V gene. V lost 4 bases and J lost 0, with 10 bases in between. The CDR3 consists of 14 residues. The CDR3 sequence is CASSSHTSSYEQYF. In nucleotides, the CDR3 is TGTGCCAGCAGTTCTCACACTAGCTCCTACGAGCAGTACTTC.

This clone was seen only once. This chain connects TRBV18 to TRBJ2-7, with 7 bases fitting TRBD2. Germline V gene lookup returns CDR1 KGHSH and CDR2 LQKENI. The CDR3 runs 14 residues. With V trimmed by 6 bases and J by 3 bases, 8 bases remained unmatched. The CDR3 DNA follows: TGTGCCAGCTCCCCCTCCTCGGGGGGCTACGAGCAGTACTTC. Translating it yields CASSPSSGGYEQYF.